The 32 T cell receptor beta chains below all came from one sample that was sequenced in a study of blood T cell repertoires in COVID-19. TCRdb's table, derived via immunoSEQ multiplex PCR, lists solely in-frame clones and lacks some. Among about 270,000 clones listed, around 86% were seen once. The sample consisted of peripheral blood. The receptors stem from a man aged 40-55 years with active or convalescent COVID-19.

The V call is TRBV30, the J call TRBJ2-1; the D gene is possibly TRBD1 (6 bases). This CDR3 is 11 amino acids long. The V gene lost 0 bases and the J gene lost 12 bases, with 9 bases spanning the gap. CDR1 is GTSNPN and CDR2 is SVGIG in the germline V gene (reference sequence). The CDR3 sequence: CAWSVGGGQFF. Here the CDR3 DNA reads TGTGCCTGGAGTGTAGGGGGTGGGCAGTTCTTC.

CDR3 nucleotide sequence: TGTGCCAGCAGCTTAGATCAGCACGGGGGGCGGTTTACTAACACTGAAGCTTTCTTT. As protein: CASSLDQHGGRFTNTEAFF. The gene calls are TRBV11-2 and TRBJ1-1; possible D gene TRBD1, 6 bases. V lost 0 bases and J lost 2, with 22 bases in between. Germline values: CDR1 SGHAT, CDR2 FQNNGV. The CDR3 is made up of 19 amino acids.

CDR3 region: CASSQDSPTVSSYNSPLHF. The CDR3 DNA sequence: TGCGCCAGCAGCCAAGATTCCCCGACAGTAAGCTCCTATAATTCACCCCTCCACTTT. The chain uses TRBV4-1 and TRBJ1-6; possible D gene TRBD1, 5 bases. The CDR3 contains 19 residues. Germline V lookup: CDR1 MGHRA, CDR2 YSYEKL. V lost 0 bases to trimming and J lost 0 bases, with 15 bases between them.

The J gene is TRBJ1-6, the V gene TRBV9; D gene uncertain. Looked up from germline, CDR1 is SGDLS and CDR2 is YYNGEE. The ends were cut back, 0 bases at V and 7 bases at J, with 5 bases in the middle. The CDR3 consists of 13 residues. CDR3 sequence reads: CASSVDPNSPLHF. In DNA, the CDR3 is TGTGCCAGCAGCGTAGATCCAAATTCACCCCTCCACTTT.

The chain combines TRBV11-2 with TRBJ1-1; possible D gene TRBD1, 5 bases. The germline V and J ends were trimmed by 3 bases and 4 bases, with 9 bases remaining between them. Germline CDR1 SGHAT, CDR2 FQNNGV. This CDR3 is built from 13 residues. The CDR3 nucleotides are TGTGCCAGCAGCTTTGCCAGGGCCACTGAAGCTTTCTTT. Residues: CASSFARATEAFF.

V is TRBV5-4 and J is TRBJ2-4; TRBD1 might be the D (5 bases). CDR3 size: 11 residues. Trimming took off 3 bases at V and 13 bases at J, with 11 bases between the two ends. Germline lookup yields CDR1 SGHNT and CDR2 YYREEE (reference sequence). In nucleotides, the CDR3 is TGTGCCAGCAGCTCCGACAGCCAACAGTACTTC. This translates into CASSSDSQQYF.

This chain uses TRBV7-9 with TRBJ1-6; 7 bases match TRBD1. The CDR3 totals 14 residues. CDR1 and CDR2 from the germline V gene are SEHNR and FQNEAQ (reference sequence). The V gene end was trimmed by 1 base and the J gene end by 7 bases; junction bases not matched to a gene: 1. In nucleotides, the CDR3 is TGTGCCAGCAGCTTAGGGACAGGAAATTCACCCCTCCACTTT. It codes for CASSLGTGNSPLHF.

The chain is built from TRBV3-1 (or the pseudogene TRBV3-2) and TRBJ1-3, with a possible D match to TRBD1 (5 bases). V shed 6 bases and J shed 0 bases, with 12 bases lying between them. The CDR3 is 15 residues long. Per germline, CDR1 LGHDT and CDR2 YNNKEL (reference sequence). CDR3 amino acids: CASSWGGPSGNTIYF. DNA of the CDR3: TGTGCCAGCAGTTGGGGGGGACCCTCTGGAAACACCATATATTTT.

The rearrangement uses TRBV7-2 and TRBJ2-3, with 12 bases lining up with TRBD2. CDR1 and CDR2 from the germline V gene are SGHTA and FQGNSA. J gave up 7 bases and V 5 bases, and 10 bases lay outside the gene matches. This CDR3 region has 16 residues. The CDR3 here is CASSPRTSGGPYTQYF. The CDR3, as DNA: TGTGCCAGCAGCCCCCGCACTAGCGGGGGGCCTTATACGCAGTATTTT. The full variable domain, with the rest looked up from reference TRBV7-2 and TRBJ2-3, is GAGVSQSPSNKVTEKGKDVELRCDPISGHTALYWYRQSLGQGLEFLIYFQGNSAPDKSGLPSDRFSAERTGGSVSTLTIQRTQQEDSAVYLCASSPRTSGGPYTQYFGPGTRLTVL.

The chain has TRBV9 and TRBJ2-2, with a tentative D call TRBD2 (6 bases). Trimming removed 7 bases from V and 3 bases from J, with 13 bases in between. This CDR3 has 14 amino acids. Germline lookup yields CDR1 SGDLS and CDR2 YYNGEE. CDR3 sequence: CASQQSGYTGELFF. The CDR3 DNA reads TGTGCCAGCCAACAGAGCGGGTACACCGGGGAGCTGTTTTTT.

This chain joins TRBV9 and TRBJ2-2; 11 nucleotides match TRBD2. The length of the CDR3 is 19 residues. V lost 0 bases and J lost 1; bases outside the gene matches: 8. CDR1 and CDR2 from the germline V gene are SGDLS and YYNGEE. Written as DNA, the CDR3 is TGTGCCAGCAGCGTAGCGCTAGCGGGAGGACGGGTGAACACCGGGGAGCTGTTTTTT. It encodes CASSVALAGGRVNTGELFF.

The V and J genes are TRBV4-1 and TRBJ1-6; 8 bases line up with TRBD1. Germline V lookup: CDR1 MGHRA, CDR2 YSYEKL. Trimming at V came to 7 bases and at J to 14 bases, leaving 16 bases not matched to a gene. This CDR3 contains 15 residues. In DNA, the CDR3 is TGCGCCAGCACCACCAAGACAGGGGAGCTTAAGTCCCTCCACTTT. It encodes CASTTKTGELKSLHF.

The CDR3 loop reads CATSDLGGIGEQYF. The CDR3 nucleotides are TGTGCCACCAGTGATTTAGGAGGTATCGGTGAGCAGTACTTC. The V and J genes are TRBV24-1 and TRBJ2-7, with D possibly being TRBD2 (5 bases). Trimming removed 1 base at V and 7 bases at J, with 13 bases between. Germline V gene sequence: CDR1 KGHDR, CDR2 SFDVKD. The length of the CDR3 is 14 residues.

The chain combines TRBV5-1 with TRBJ1-2; unclear D gene. CDR1 and CDR2 from the germline V gene are SGHRS and YFSETQ. Trimming took 0 bases from V and 8 from J, leaving 8 bases between them. This CDR3 contains 12 residues. CDR3 DNA sequence: TGCGCCAGCAGCTTGGGGGCGCAGGGCTACACCTTC. It codes for CASSLGAQGYTF.

The rearrangement joins TRBV7-2 to TRBJ2-5; TRBD2 matches at 14 bases. Germline loops: CDR1 SGHTA, CDR2 FQGNSA. The trim removed 3 bases at V and 5 bases at J, leaving 5 bases unmatched. The CDR3 has 16 amino acids. DNA for the CDR3: TGTGCCAGCAGCTTGACTAGCGGGAGGGTTCTTGAGACCCAGTACTTC. Translation gives CASSLTSGRVLETQYF.

The chain couples TRBV9 to TRBJ2-1; 8 nucleotides agree with TRBD2. The CDR3 is made up of 17 amino acids. J gave up 4 bases and V 0 bases, and 9 bases lay outside the gene matches. Germline lookup yields CDR1 SGDLS and CDR2 YYNGEE. CDR3 in DNA: TGTGCCAGCAGCGTAGGGTTAGCGGGATCGGTTTACAATGAGCAGTTCTTC. It yields the protein CASSVGLAGSVYNEQFF.

This clone was seen at least ten times. The chain is built from TRBV6-6 and TRBJ1-1, with D unresolved. The CDR3 length is 14 residues. CDR1 and CDR2 from the germline V gene are MNHNY and SVGAGI (reference sequence). Trimming left V 6 bases short and J 1 base short, with 12 bases between. The CDR3 DNA reads as TGTGCCAGCAGCCTTACGGGGAGGAACACTGAAGCTTTCTTT. It is translated as CASSLTGRNTEAFF.

The CDR3 nucleotides are TGTGCCAGCAGCTTAAAACTAGCGGGTGGCAATGAGCAGTTCTTC. This translates into CASSLKLAGGNEQFF. The chain couples TRBV7-3 to TRBJ2-1, with TRBD2 matching 9 bases. The CDR3 is made up of 15 amino acids. Germline V gene data show CDR1 as SGHTA and CDR2 as FQGTGA. The V and J ends lost 1 base and 6 bases, in that order; junction bases with no gene match: 4.

J is TRBJ1-4 and V is TRBV5-1; possibly TRBD1 for D (5 bases). The CDR3 is made up of 14 amino acids. Deletions cut 0 bases from V and 7 bases from J, with 10 bases between. Germline V lookup: CDR1 SGHRS, CDR2 YFSETQ. The CDR3 bases are TGCGCCAGCAGCTTGGCAGGGTCGGCTGAAAAACTGTTTTTT. It translates to CASSLAGSAEKLFF.

This rearrangement joins TRBV11-2 to TRBJ1-1; TRBD1 matches at 7 bases. The CDR3 loop spans 12 amino acids. J lost 8 bases, V lost 4 bases, and 4 bases had no gene match. Germline loops: CDR1 SGHAT, CDR2 FQNNGV. CDR3 in DNA: TGTGCCAGCAGCTCCACGGACAGGGAAGCTTTCTTT. The encoded protein is CASSSTDREAFF.

The CDR3 DNA reads as TGTGCCAGCAGTTTTTCTGGCGGGAGCTCCTACGAGCAGTACTTC. Translating it yields CASSFSGGSSYEQYF. This sequence joins TRBV6-5 and TRBJ2-7, with 7 positions matching TRBD2. With 4 bases clipped from V and 0 bases from J, the junction kept 6 bases outside the gene matches. Looked up from germline, CDR1 is MNHEY and CDR2 is SVGAGI. The CDR3 sequence is 15 residues long.

The chain has TRBV9 and TRBJ2-7; 7 bases line up with TRBD1. The CDR3 runs 13 residues. J was trimmed by 0 bases and V by 8 bases; bases with no gene match: 5. The germline CDR1 and CDR2 sequences are SGDLS and YYNGEE. The CDR3 region is CASQGVGSYEQYF. Written as DNA, the CDR3 is TGTGCCAGTCAGGGGGTCGGCTCCTACGAGCAGTACTTC.

This chain connects TRBV6-5 to TRBJ1-2; maybe TRBD1 (5 bases). CDR1 is MNHEY and CDR2 is SVGAGI in the germline V gene. Trimming took 7 bases from V and 6 from J, leaving 12 bases between them. CDR3 size: 12 residues. CDR3 region: CASNQGGHGYTF. The DNA for the CDR3 is TGTGCCAGCAATCAGGGAGGGCATGGCTACACCTTC.

V is TRBV12-3 or TRBV12-4 and J is TRBJ2-3, with 7 bases fitting TRBD2. The J segment lost 2 bases and the V segment lost 8 bases, leaving 4 bases of the junction unmatched. CDR3 size: 13 residues. CDR3 nucleotides: TGTGCCAGCTGGGGGGGGTACACAGATACGCAGTATTTT. Its translation is CASWGGYTDTQYF.

The J gene is TRBJ2-2, the V gene TRBV3-1 (or the pseudogene TRBV3-2); no clear D gene. Germline V gives CDR1 LGHDT, CDR2 YNNKEL (reference sequence). The V gene lost 4 bases and the J gene lost 5 bases, with 8 bases spanning the gap. This CDR3 has 13 residues. The CDR3 region has the DNA TGTGCCAGCAGCCCCCCCGGGACCGGGGAGCTGTTTTTT. Amino acid sequence: CASSPPGTGELFF.

The chain combines TRBV19 with TRBJ2-2; TRBD1 aligns across 8 bases. CDR1 and CDR2 from the germline V gene are LNHDA and SQIVND (reference sequence). The CDR3 totals 14 residues. The trim removed 7 bases at V and 6 bases at J, leaving 7 bases unmatched. The CDR3 loop is CASKGQVGPGELFF. For the CDR3, the DNA is TGTGCCAGTAAGGGACAGGTCGGTCCCGGGGAGCTGTTTTTT.

The CDR3 coding sequence is TGTGCCAGCAGTTTAGACAGGGGTTTGGATGAGCAGTTCTTC. This codes for CASSLDRGLDEQFF. This chain links TRBV28 with TRBJ2-1, with 8 bases that match TRBD1. CDR1 is MDHEN, CDR2 SYDVKM, per germline. This CDR3 is 14 amino acids long. V lost 2 bases and J lost 8; bases outside the gene matches: 5.

J is TRBJ2-6 and V is TRBV5-6; possibly TRBD1 for D (6 bases). Between the trimmed V and J ends, which lost 4 bases and 3 bases, there was a span of 11 bases. CDR3 size: 15 residues. CDR1 and CDR2 (germline): SGHDT, YYEEEE. CDR3 in amino acids: CASSLQGGGANVLTF. The CDR3 nucleotides read TGTGCCAGCAGCCTACAGGGCGGTGGGGCCAACGTCCTGACTTTC.

CDR3 in DNA: TGCGCCAGCAGCCAAGATGACAGGGTCGAAGGGGAGCTGTTTTTT. Residues: CASSQDDRVEGELFF. The V gene is TRBV4-1, the J gene TRBJ2-2; 7 bases line up with TRBD1. Trimming took 0 bases from V and 8 from J; bases not matched to a gene: 6. The CDR3 has 15 amino acids. The germline V gene encodes CDR1 MGHRA and CDR2 YSYEKL.

The V call is TRBV6-5, the J call TRBJ1-6; D not resolved. V gave up 7 bases and J gave up 9 bases, with 16 bases separating them. The germline V gene has CDR1 MNHEY and CDR2 SVGAGI. The CDR3 covers 14 residues. The CDR3 DNA is TGTGCCAGCAACCGAAGGGAGGGTGTTTCACCCCTCCACTTT. It yields the protein CASNRREGVSPLHF.

As DNA, the CDR3 is TGTGCCAGCAGCTTAGAGGGGGCACGGGAAAAACTGTTTTTT. It codes for CASSLEGAREKLFF. The chain couples TRBV5-6 to TRBJ1-4; 7 bases are shared with TRBD1. The CDR3 totals 14 residues. The V gene's germline CDR1 is SGHDT and CDR2 YYEEEE. The V segment lost 2 bases and the J segment 8 bases; nucleotides outside the gene matches: 6.

J is TRBJ1-1 and V is TRBV4-2, with D possibly TRBD1 on 5 matching bases. Germline values: CDR1 LGHNA, CDR2 YNFKEQ. CDR3 size: 16 residues. Trimming cost V 1 base and J 7 bases, with 19 bases left between them. CDR3 in DNA: TGTGCCAGCAGCCAAGTGGGGGGTGCGGGGGAAGGTGAAGCTTTCTTT. Amino acid sequence: CASSQVGGAGEGEAFF.